The clone carrying this TCR beta chain was recorded a few times. These data belong to a study of blood T cell repertoires in COVID-19. Study context: Collection of acute and convalescent COVID-19 samples took place in the United States, Italy and Spain.

Cohort allocation depended upon clinical history that participants reported. Recovery meant two consecutive negative NP/OP PCR tests, professional clearance, or resolved symptoms. J was trimmed by 1 base and V by 6 bases; bases with no gene match: 6. Germline V gives CDR1 ENHRY, CDR2 SYGVKD. The CDR3 spans 15 residues. Original analysis: Amplification with reference gene primers provided the estimates of nucleated cell counts. TCRdb keeps only in-frame clones here, not all; method: immunoSEQ multiplex PCR. V and J calls and clone size come straight from that table; D and trimming were deduced from the DNA. The table lists 180,000 or so clones, approximately 80% of them singletons.

The TCR comes from a woman aged 55-75 years who had recovered from COVID-19. The specimen sequenced was PBMCs or T cells enriched from blood (not recorded which). V and J are TRBV10-3 and TRBJ1-5; 7 nucleotides agree with TRBD1. CDR3 residues: CAISEQGFSNQPQHF. As DNA, the CDR3 is TGTGCCATCAGCGAACAGGGGTTCAGCAATCAGCCCCAGCATTTT.